The clone carrying this T cell receptor beta chain was seen a few times. The antigen remains unidentified. The entry originates in a study of T cell repertoires in cytomegalovirus infection. Across the study: Through public TCR beta signatures, both CMV infection and matching HLA type were indicated.

The germline V and J ends were trimmed by 1 base and 2 bases, with 12 bases remaining between them. The V gene's germline CDR1 is MGHDK and CDR2 SYGVNS. This CDR3 is built from 15 residues. Findings and limits, study-wide: Predominance within the ex vivo response was attributable to HLA-C-restricted CMV-specific TCR beta clonotypes. Summed public TCR beta family frequency identified CMV carriers bearing the relevant HLA.

TCRdb used MiXCR to reprocess the reads, holding one entry per CDR3 protein. This table has about 230,000 distinct CDR3 sequences, under 8.5% appearing once. This rearrangement joins TRBV25-1 to TRBJ2-7, with D maybe TRBD1 (6 bases). The clonotype originates from a human donor in good health (CMV status not recorded). Some clones in this sample may be carry-over from other donors' samples. The sample taken for sequencing was PBMCs. The CDR3, as DNA: TGTGCCAGCAGTGAATGTATGGGGGCCCCCTACGAGCAGTACTTC. Translation: CASSECMGAPYEQYF.